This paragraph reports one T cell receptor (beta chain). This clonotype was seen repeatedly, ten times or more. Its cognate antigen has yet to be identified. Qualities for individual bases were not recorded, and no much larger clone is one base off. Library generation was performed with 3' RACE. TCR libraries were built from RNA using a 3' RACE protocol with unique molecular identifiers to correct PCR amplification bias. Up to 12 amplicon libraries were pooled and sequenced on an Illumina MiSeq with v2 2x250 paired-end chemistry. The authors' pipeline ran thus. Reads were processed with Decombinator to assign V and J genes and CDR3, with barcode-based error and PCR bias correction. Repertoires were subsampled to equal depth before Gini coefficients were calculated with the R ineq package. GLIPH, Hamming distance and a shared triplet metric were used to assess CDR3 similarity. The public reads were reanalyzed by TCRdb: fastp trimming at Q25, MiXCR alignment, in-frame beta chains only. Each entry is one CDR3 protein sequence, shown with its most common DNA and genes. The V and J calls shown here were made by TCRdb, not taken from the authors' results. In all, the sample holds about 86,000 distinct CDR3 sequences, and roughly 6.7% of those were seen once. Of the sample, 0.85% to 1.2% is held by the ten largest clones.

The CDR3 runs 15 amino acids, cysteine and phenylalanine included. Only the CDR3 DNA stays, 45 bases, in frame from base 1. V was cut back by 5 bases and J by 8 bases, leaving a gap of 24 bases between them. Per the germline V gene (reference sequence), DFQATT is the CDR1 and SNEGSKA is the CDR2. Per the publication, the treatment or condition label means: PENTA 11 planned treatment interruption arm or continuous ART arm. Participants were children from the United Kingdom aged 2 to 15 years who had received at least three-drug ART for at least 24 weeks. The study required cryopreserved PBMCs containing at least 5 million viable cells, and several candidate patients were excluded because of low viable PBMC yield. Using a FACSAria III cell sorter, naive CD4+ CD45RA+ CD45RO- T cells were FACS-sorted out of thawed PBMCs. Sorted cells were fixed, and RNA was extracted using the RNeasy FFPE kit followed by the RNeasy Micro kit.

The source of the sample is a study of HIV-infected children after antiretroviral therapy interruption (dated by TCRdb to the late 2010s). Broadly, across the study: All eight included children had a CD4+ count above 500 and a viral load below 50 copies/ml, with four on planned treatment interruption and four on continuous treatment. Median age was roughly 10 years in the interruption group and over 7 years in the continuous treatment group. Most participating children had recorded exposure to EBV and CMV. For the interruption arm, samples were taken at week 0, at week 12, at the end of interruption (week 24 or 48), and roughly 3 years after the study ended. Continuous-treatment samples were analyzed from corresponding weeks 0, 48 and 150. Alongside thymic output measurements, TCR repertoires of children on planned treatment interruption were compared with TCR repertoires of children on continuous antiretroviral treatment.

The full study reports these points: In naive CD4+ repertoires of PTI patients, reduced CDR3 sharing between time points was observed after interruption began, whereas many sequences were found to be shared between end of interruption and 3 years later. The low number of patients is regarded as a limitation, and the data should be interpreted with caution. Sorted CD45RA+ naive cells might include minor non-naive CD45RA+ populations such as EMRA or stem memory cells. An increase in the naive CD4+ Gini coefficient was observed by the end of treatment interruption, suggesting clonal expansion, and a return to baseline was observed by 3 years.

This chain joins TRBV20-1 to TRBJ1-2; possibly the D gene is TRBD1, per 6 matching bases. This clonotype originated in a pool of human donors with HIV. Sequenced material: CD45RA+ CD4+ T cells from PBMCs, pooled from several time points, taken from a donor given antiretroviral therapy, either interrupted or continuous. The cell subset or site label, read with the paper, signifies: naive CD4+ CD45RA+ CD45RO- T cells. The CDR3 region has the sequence CSAGGGALGVGGYTF. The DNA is TGCAGTGCTGGGGGGGGGGCCCTTGGCGTGGGAGGCTACACCTTC.